This TCR beta chain emerged from a study of OX40 agonist ivuxolimab in advanced cancers. The CDR3 runs to 17 residues. With 4 bases clipped from V and 2 bases from J, the junction kept 14 bases outside the gene matches. In germline, CDR1 is MGHRA, CDR2 YSYEKL. This table comes from immunoSEQ multiplex PCR, and its TCRdb copy is limited to in-frame clones, with some not included. The sample yields around 94,000 clones, under 95% seen once. This clonotype originated in an adult with an advanced solid tumor such as melanoma, head and neck, liver or kidney cancer. The chain links TRBV4-1 to TRBJ2-7; 7 bases align to TRBD2. The input for sequencing was CD4+ or CD8+ T cells sorted from blood, taken in a trial of the OX40 agonist ivuxolimab. CDR3 sequence reads: CASSPPLYGGSPYEQYF. For the CDR3, the DNA is TGCGCCAGCAGCCCCCCCCTCTATGGCGGGAGCCCCTACGAGCAGTACTTC.